Each of the 11 T cell receptor beta chains below was sequenced from the same sample in a study of blood T cell repertoires in COVID-19. This table comes from immunoSEQ multiplex PCR, and its TCRdb copy is limited to in-frame clones, with some not included. The repertoire includes about 140,000 clones, 88% of them detected once, and about 11% sits in the top ten. Sequenced material: peripheral blood. These receptors all stem from a man aged 50 to 60 with active or convalescent COVID-19.

This chain connects TRBV2 to TRBJ1-5; D is perhaps TRBD1 (5 bases). Trimming cost V 4 bases and J 3 bases, with 13 bases left between them. Per the germline V gene, CDR1 is SNHLY and CDR2 is FYNNEI. This CDR3 spans 15 amino acids. In nucleotides, the CDR3 is TGTGCCAGCAGTGGTCCTGGAGGGGTCAATCAGCCCCAGCATTTT. Protein product: CASSGPGGVNQPQHF.

The chain combines TRBV19 with TRBJ1-2; weak D call: TRBD1 (6 bases). CDR1 and CDR2 (germline): LNHDA, SQIVND (reference sequence). The CDR3 has 14 residues. V dropped 4 bases and J dropped 5 bases, with 14 bases sitting between them. The CDR3 nucleotides are TGTGCCAGTAGTAAGGAACAGGGATGGTATGGCTACACCTTC. The encoded protein is CASSKEQGWYGYTF.

V usage is TRBV18 and J usage is TRBJ1-1, with TRBD1 matching 9 bases. The V segment lost 0 bases and the J segment 4 bases; nucleotides outside the gene matches: 0. Germline loops: CDR1 KGHSH, CDR2 LQKENI. The CDR3 contains 14 residues. As DNA, the CDR3 is TGTGCCAGCTCACCACCGGACAGGGGCACTGAAGCTTTCTTT. Amino acid sequence: CASSPPDRGTEAFF.

The chain has TRBV19 and TRBJ2-1; 7 bases map to TRBD1. The CDR3 has 15 residues. V shed 5 bases, J shed 2 bases, and the junction held 6 bases outside the gene matches. The germline V gene has CDR1 LNHDA and CDR2 SQIVND (reference sequence). The chain's CDR3 is CASSFHRGAYNEQFF. CDR3 in DNA: TGTGCCAGTAGTTTCCACAGGGGAGCCTACAATGAGCAGTTCTTC.

The gene calls are TRBV6-5 and TRBJ1-5; D is possibly TRBD1 (5 bases). Germline values: CDR1 MNHEY, CDR2 SVGAGI. V was trimmed by 6 bases and J by 0 bases, leaving 9 bases between them. The CDR3 extends over 14 amino acids. The CDR3 nucleotides are TGTGCCAGCAGAACAGGTTATAGCAATCAGCCCCAGCATTTT. It translates to CASRTGYSNQPQHF.

The gene calls are TRBV7-2 and TRBJ1-1; D is possibly TRBD1 (6 bases). The CDR3 contains 15 residues. The germline V gene has CDR1 SGHTA and CDR2 FQGNSA. Trimming left V 4 bases short and J 4 bases short, with 16 bases between. In DNA, the CDR3 is TGTGCCAGCAGCTCGAGGGCTAGGGGGAGCACTGAAGCTTTCTTT. Amino acid sequence: CASSSRARGSTEAFF. The variable domain in full, completed from reference TRBV7-2 and TRBJ1-1, reads GAGVSQSPSNKVTEKGKDVELRCDPISGHTALYWYRQSLGQGLEFLIYFQGNSAPDKSGLPSDRFSAERTGGSVSTLTIQRTQQEDSAVYLCASSSRARGSTEAFFGQGTRLTVV.

The rearrangement uses TRBV19 and TRBJ1-5, with a possible D match to TRBD1 (6 bases). The V gene's germline CDR1 is LNHDA and CDR2 SQIVND (reference sequence). V was shortened by 2 bases and J by 7 bases, with 9 bases between the two germline ends. The CDR3 runs 13 residues. The CDR3 spells CASSIPGGQPQHF. The CDR3 DNA sequence: TGTGCCAGTAGTATACCGGGGGGCCAGCCCCAGCATTTT.

The genes are TRBV25-1 and TRBJ2-5; D is ambiguous. There are 14 residues in the CDR3. Germline-derived CDR1 and CDR2 are MGHDK and SYGVNS. V was trimmed by 4 bases and J by 0 bases, leaving 9 bases between them. Here the CDR3 DNA reads TGTGCCAGCAGTGCCCCCTATTACCAAGAGACCCAGTACTTC. This translates into CASSAPYYQETQYF.

This chain uses TRBV30 with TRBJ1-2; D is possibly TRBD1 (6 bases). Germline-derived CDR1 and CDR2 are GTSNPN and SVGIG (reference sequence). The CDR3 is made up of 13 amino acids. Trimming took off 2 bases at V and 7 bases at J, with 14 bases between the two ends. The CDR3 sequence is CAWSHSGGGGYTF. The CDR3 DNA reads as TGTGCCTGGAGTCACTCGGGGGGCGGTGGCTACACCTTC.

The gene calls are TRBV7-8 and TRBJ2-7; 8 nucleotides align to TRBD2. Germline lookup yields CDR1 SGHVS and CDR2 FQNEAQ. This CDR3 has 17 amino acids. The junction had 10 bases not matched to a gene; V was cut back by 0 bases and J by 3 bases. As DNA, the CDR3 is TGTGCCAGCAGCTTAGCCGATCCGGGACTAGATGTCTACGAGCAGTACTTC. Protein sequence: CASSLADPGLDVYEQYF. The variable domain in full, completed from reference TRBV7-8 and TRBJ2-7, reads GAGVSQSPRYKVAKRGQDVALRCDPISGHVSLFWYQQALGQGPEFLTYFQNEAQLDKSGLPSDRFFAERPEGSVSTLKIQRTQQEDSAVYLCASSLADPGLDVYEQYFGPGTRLTVT.

V gene TRBV10-2 combines with J gene TRBJ2-3, with 7 positions matching TRBD1. Germline V lookup: CDR1 WSHSY, CDR2 SAAADI. The V gene end was trimmed by 3 bases and the J gene end by 5 bases; junction bases not matched to a gene: 2. The CDR3 has 13 amino acids. The CDR3 bases are TGCGCCAGCAGTGACAACAGGGGAGATACGCAGTATTTT. Translating gives CASSDNRGDTQYF.